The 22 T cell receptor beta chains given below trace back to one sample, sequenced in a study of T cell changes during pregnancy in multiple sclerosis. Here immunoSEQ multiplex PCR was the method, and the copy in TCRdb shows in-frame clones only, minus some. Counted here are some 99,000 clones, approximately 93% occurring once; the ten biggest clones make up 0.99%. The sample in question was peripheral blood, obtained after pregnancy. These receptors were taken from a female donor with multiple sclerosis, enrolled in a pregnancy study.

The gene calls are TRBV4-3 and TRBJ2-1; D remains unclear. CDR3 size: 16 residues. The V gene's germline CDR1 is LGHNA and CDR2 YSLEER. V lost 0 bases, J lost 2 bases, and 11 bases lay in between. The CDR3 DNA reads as TGCGCCAGCAGCCAAGAGGTCGCGGAGCCCTACAATGAGCAGTTCTTC. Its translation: CASSQEVAEPYNEQFF.

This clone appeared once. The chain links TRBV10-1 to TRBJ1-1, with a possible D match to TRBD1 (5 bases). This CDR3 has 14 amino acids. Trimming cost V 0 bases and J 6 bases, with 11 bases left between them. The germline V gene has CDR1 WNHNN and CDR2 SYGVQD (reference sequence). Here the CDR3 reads CASSESGRAAEAFF. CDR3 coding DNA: TGCGCCAGCAGTGAGTCGGGCAGGGCGGCTGAAGCTTTCTTT.

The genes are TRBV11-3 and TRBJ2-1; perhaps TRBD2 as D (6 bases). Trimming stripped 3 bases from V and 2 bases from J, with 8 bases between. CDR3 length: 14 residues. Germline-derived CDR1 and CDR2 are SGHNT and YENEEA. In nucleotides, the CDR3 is TGTGCCAGCAGCTTGGGGGGTCCCTACAATGAGCAGTTCTTC. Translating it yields CASSLGGPYNEQFF.

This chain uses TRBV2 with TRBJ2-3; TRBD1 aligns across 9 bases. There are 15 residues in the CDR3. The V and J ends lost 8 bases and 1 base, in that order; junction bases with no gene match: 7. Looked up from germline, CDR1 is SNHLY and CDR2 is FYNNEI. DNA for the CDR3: TGTGCCAGCGGGGAACGGGACAGGGGCACAGATACGCAGTATTTT. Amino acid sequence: CASGERDRGTDTQYF.

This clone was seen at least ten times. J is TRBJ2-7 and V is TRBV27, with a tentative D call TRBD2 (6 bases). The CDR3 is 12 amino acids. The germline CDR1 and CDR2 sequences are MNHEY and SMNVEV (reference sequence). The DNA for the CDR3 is TGTGCATACATGGGGGGAGTCCACGAGCAGTACTTC. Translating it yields CAYMGGVHEQYF.

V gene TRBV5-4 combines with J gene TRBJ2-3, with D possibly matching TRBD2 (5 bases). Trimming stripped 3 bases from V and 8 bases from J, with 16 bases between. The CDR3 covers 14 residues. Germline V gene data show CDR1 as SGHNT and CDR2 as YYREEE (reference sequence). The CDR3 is CASSSRTQHLTQYF. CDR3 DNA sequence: TGTGCCAGCAGCTCAAGGACTCAGCACCTTACGCAGTATTTT.

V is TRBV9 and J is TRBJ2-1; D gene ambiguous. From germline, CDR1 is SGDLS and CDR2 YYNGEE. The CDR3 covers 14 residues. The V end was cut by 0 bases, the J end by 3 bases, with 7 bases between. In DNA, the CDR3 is TGTGCCAGCAGCGTAGGCGATAACTACAATGAGCAGTTCTTC. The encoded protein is CASSVGDNYNEQFF.

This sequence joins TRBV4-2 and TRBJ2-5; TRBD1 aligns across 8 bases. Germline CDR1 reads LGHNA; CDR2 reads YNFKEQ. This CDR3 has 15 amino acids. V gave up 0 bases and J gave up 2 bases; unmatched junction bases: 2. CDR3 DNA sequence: TGTGCCAGCAGCCAAGAAAGACAGGGGCAAGAGACCCAGTACTTC. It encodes CASSQERQGQETQYF.

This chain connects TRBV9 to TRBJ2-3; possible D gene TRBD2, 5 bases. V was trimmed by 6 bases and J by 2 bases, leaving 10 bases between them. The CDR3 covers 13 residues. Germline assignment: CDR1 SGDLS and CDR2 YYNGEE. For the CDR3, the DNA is TGTGCCAGCACCGAGGGTAACACAGATACGCAGTATTTT. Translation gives CASTEGNTDTQYF.

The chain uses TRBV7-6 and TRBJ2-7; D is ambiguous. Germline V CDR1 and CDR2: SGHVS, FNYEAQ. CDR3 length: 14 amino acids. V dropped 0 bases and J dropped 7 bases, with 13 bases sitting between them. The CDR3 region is CASSLATSGREQYF. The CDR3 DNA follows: TGTGCCAGCAGCTTAGCCACCTCGGGTCGGGAGCAGTACTTC.

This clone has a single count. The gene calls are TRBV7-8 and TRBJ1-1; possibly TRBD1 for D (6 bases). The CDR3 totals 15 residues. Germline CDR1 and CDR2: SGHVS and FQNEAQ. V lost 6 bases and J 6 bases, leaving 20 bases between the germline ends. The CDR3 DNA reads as TGTGCCAGCAGTCCTAAGGTCCCTGGGGGCCCTGAAGCTTTCTTT. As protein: CASSPKVPGGPEAFF.

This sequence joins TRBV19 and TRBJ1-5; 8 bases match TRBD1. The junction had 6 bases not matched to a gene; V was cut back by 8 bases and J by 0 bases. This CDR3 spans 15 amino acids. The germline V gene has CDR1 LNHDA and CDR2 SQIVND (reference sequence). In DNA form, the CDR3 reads TGTGCCAGTTGCCGACAGGGGAATAGCAATCAGCCCCAGCATTTT. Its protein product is CASCRQGNSNQPQHF.

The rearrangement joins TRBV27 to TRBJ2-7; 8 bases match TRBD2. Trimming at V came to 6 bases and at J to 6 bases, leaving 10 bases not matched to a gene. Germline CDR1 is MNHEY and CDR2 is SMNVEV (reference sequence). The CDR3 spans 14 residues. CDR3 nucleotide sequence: TGTGCCAGCAGGCTATTTAGCGGGATTGGCGAGCAGTACTTC. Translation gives CASRLFSGIGEQYF.

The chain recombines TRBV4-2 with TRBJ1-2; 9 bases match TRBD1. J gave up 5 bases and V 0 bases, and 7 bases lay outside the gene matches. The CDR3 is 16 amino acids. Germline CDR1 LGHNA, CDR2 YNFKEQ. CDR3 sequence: CASSQERGQGWYGYTF. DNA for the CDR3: TGTGCCAGCAGCCAAGAAAGAGGACAGGGGTGGTATGGCTACACCTTC.

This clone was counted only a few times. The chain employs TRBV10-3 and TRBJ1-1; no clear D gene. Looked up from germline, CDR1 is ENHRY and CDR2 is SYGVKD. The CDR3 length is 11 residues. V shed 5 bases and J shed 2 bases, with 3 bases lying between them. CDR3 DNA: TGTGCCATCAGTACTAACACTGAAGCTTTCTTT. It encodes CAISTNTEAFF.

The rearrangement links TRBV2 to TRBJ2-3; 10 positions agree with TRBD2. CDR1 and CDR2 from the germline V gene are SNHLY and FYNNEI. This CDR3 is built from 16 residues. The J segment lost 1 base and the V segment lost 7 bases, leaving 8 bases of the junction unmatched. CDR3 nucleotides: TGTGCCAGCAACAATGTAGCGGGAGGTGGCACAGATACGCAGTATTTT. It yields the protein CASNNVAGGGTDTQYF.

In DNA, the CDR3 is TGTGCCAGCAGCTTAGCGCGGTCGGATACGCAGTATTTT. Its protein is CASSLARSDTQYF. The chain couples TRBV7-2 to TRBJ2-3, with D uncertain. Germline V lookup: CDR1 SGHTA, CDR2 FQGNSA. There are 13 residues in the CDR3. Trimming left V 0 bases short and J 6 bases short, with 7 bases between.

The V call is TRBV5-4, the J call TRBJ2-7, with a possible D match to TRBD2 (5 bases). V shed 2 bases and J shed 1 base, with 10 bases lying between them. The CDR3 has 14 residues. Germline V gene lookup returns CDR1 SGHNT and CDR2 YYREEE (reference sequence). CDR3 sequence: CASSFGGPSYEQYF. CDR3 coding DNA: TGTGCCAGCAGCTTTGGCGGGCCTTCCTACGAGCAGTACTTC. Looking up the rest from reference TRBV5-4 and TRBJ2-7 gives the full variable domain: ETGVTQSPTHLIKTRGQQVTLRCSSQSGHNTVSWYQQALGQGPQFIFQYYREEENGRGNFPPRFSGLQFPNYSSELNVNALELDDSALYLCASSFGGPSYEQYFGPGTRLTVT.

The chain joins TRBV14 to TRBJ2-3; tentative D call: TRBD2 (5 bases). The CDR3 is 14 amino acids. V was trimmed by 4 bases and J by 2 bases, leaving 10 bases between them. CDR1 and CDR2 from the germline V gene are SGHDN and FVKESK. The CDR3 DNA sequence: TGTGCCAGCAGCCCACTAGACCACACAGATACGCAGTATTTT. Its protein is CASSPLDHTDTQYF.

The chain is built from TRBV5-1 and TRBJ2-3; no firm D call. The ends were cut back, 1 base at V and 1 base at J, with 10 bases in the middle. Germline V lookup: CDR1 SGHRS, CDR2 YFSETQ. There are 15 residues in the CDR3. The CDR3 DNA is TGCGCCAGCAGCTTGTCGGCAGGTCGCACAGATACGCAGTATTTT. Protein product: CASSLSAGRTDTQYF.

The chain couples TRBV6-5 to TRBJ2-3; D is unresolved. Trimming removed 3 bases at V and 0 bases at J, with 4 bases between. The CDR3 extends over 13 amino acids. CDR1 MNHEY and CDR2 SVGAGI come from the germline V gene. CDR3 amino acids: CASSYSSTDTQYF. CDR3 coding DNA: TGTGCCAGCAGTTATAGTAGCACAGATACGCAGTATTTT.

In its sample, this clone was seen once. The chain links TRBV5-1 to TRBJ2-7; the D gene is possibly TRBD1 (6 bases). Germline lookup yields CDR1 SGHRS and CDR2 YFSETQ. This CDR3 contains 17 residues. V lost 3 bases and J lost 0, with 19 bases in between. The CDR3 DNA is TGCGCCAGCAGCTACTTACCACCCCAGGGGAGCTCCTACGAGCAGTACTTC. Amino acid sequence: CASSYLPPQGSSYEQYF.